This TCR beta chain was recovered during a study of blood T cells in healthy people across ages. Findings and caveats of the study: Higher diversity, along with more naive CD4+ cells, distinguished long-lived donors from aged donors. With age, beta diversity per million T cells declined roughly linearly, significantly by roughly 40.

A second roughly 6 to 11 cycle PCR used barcoded and J-beta primers. Every cDNA molecule carried a tag from a template-switch adaptor bearing 12 random nucleotides. Using its own MiXCR run on the 5' RACE reads, TCRdb lists one record per CDR3 protein. Of 600,000 to 1,000,000 distinct CDR3 sequences in the sample, roughly 60% were seen once. The authors drew approximately 9 milliliters of peripheral blood from each donor. In regard to this clonotype: Its antigen remains unidentified.

In germline, CDR1 is MNHEY, CDR2 SMNVEV (reference sequence). The length of the CDR3 is 19 residues. V dropped 5 bases and J dropped 5; count of bases not matched to a gene: 13. Sequencing was done on a sample of blood. The chain recombines TRBV27 with TRBJ2-2; 14 bases are shared with TRBD2. The sequence was obtained from a man aged 25-40 years in good health. The CDR3 coding sequence is TGTGCCAGCAGTCTCCACCCCGGACTAGCGGGAGGCCGGACCGGGGAGCTGTTTTTT. The encoded protein is CASSLHPGLAGGRTGELFF.